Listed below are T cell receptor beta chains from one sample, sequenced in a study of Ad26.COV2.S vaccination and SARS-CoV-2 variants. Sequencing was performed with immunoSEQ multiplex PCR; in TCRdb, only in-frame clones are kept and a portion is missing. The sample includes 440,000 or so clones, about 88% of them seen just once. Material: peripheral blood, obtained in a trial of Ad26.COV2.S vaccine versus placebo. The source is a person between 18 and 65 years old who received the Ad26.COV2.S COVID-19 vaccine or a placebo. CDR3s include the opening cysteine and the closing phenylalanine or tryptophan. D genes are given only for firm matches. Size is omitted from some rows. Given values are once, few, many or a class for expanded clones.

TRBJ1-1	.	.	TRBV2	TGTGCCAGCAGTGTTCAGGGTTACACTGAAGCTTTCTTT	CASSVQGYTEAFF
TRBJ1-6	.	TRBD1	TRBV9	TGTGCCAGCAGCGCAGTACAGGGGGACGGTTCACCCCTCCACTTT	CASSAVQGDGSPLHF
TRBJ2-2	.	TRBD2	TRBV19	TGTGCCAGCTGGACTAGCGACTACACCGGGGAGCTGTTTTTT	CASWTSDYTGELFF
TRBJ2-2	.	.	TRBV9	TGTGCCAGCAGCGTAGAGAGGGGGGTCGGGGAGCTGTTTTTT	CASSVERGVGELFF
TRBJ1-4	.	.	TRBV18	TGTGCCAGCTCCCTCAACAGGGCGAATGTTCAGGCTGAAAAACTGTTTTTT	CASSLNRANVQAEKLFF
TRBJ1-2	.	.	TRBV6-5	TGTGCCAGCAGCTACTACCCGGGCTATGGCTACACCTTC	CASSYYPGYGYTF
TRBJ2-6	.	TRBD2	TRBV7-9	TGTGCCAGCAGCTTCGGGGGGACTGGGGCCAACGTCCTGACTTTC	CASSFGGTGANVLTF
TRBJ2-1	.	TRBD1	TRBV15	TGTGCCACCAGCCGTGGACAGGGGGTAGGGGGTGAGCAGTTCTTC	CATSRGQGVGGEQFF
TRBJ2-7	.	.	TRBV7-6	TGTGCCAGCAGCTTAGTACCTCTTTTGGGACGGGAAAGCTACGAGCAGTACTTC	CASSLVPLLGRESYEQYF
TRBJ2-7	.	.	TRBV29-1	TGCAGCGTTGAAGATGGTCGGTCGAGCTCCTACGAGCAGTACTTC	CSVEDGRSSSYEQYF
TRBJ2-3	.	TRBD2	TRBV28	TGTGCCAGCAGCCTGGTTGAAATAATAGCGGGAGGGGTGACAGATACGCAGTATTTT	CASSLVEIIAGGVTDTQYF
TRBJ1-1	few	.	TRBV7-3	TGTGCCAGCAGCTTAAACGGGAACACTGAAGCTTTCTTT	CASSLNGNTEAFF
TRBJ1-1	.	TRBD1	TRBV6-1	TGTGCCAGCAGTGAAGACAGGGGGCTCGGTGAAGCTTTCTTT	CASSEDRGLGEAFF
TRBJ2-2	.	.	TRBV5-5	TGTGCCAGCAGCCGACGGGACTACACCGGGGAGCTGTTTTTT	CASSRRDYTGELFF
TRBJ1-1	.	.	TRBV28	TGTGCCAGCAGTTTAGACATGCGGAACACTGAAGCTTTCTTT	CASSLDMRNTEAFF
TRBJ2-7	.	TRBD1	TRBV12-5	TGTGCTAGTGCCCCGGGACAGAGCTACGAGCAGTACTTC	CASAPGQSYEQYF
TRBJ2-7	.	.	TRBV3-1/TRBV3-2	TGTGCCAGCAGCCAATCCAATTACGAGCAGTACTTC	CASSQSNYEQYF
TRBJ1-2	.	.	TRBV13	TGTGCCAGCAGCTCCCCGACGCGAACCTTCAATGTCGGCTACACCTTC	CASSSPTRTFNVGYTF
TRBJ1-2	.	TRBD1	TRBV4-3	TGCGCCAGCAGCGGGCGGACAGGGATAAACTATGGCTACACCTTC	CASSGRTGINYGYTF
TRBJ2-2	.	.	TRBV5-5	TGTGCCAGCGGATATAACCCTGGGGGTAACACCGGGGAGCTGTTTTTT	CASGYNPGGNTGELFF
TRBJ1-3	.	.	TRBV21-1	TGTGCCAGCAGCAAGTGGGCGACCCGTGGAAACACCATATATTTT	CASSKWATRGNTIYF
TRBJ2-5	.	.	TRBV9	TGTGCCAGCAGCGCCGGGACTCACCAAGAGACCCAGTACTTC	CASSAGTHQETQYF
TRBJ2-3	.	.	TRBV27	TGTGCCAGCAGCCACGTCGATACGCAGTATTTT	CASSHVDTQYF
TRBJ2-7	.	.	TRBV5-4	TGTGCCTGGAGACTGGATCGTAGCGAGCAGTACTTC	CAWRLDRSEQYF
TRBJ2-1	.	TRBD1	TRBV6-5	TGTGCCAGCAGTTATAGGCCCGGGACAGGGTACAATGAGCAGTTCTTC	CASSYRPGTGYNEQFF
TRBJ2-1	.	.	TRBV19	TGTGCCAGTAGCCCGAGGGGTTTTCGGTACAATGAGCAGTTCTTC	CASSPRGFRYNEQFF
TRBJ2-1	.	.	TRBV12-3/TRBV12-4	TGTGCCAGCAGTTTAGAGGGGATGAATGAGCAGTTCTTC	CASSLEGMNEQFF
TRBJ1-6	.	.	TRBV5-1	TGCGCCAGCAGCTTAGTTTCCCAGGGTGGCGGTTCACCCCTCCACTTT	CASSLVSQGGGSPLHF
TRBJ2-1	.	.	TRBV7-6	TGTGCCAGCAGCTTAGACAGTGGGCGGTTTAATGAGCAGTTCTTC	CASSLDSGRFNEQFF
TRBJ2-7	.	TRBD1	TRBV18	TGTGCCAGCTCACCATACTCAGGGGGCAGGGCCTACGAGCAGTACTTC	CASSPYSGGRAYEQYF
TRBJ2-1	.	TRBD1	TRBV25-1	TGTGCCAGCAGTGCATTCGGACAGGTCGGCTCCTACAATGAGCAGTTCTTC	CASSAFGQVGSYNEQFF
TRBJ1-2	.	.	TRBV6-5	TGTGCCAGCAGTTACGGCCCCCGGGGGTCGGGCTACACCTTC	CASSYGPRGSGYTF
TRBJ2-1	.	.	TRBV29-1	TGCAGCGTTGCCCCTAGACTAGCCTACAATGAGCAGTTCTTC	CSVAPRLAYNEQFF
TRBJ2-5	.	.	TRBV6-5	TGTGCCAGCAGTCGGACTATTGAAGAGACCCAGTACTTC	CASSRTIEETQYF
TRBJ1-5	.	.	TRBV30	TGTGCCTGGAGTCCCTCGACCGTGACCCTCTATAGCAATCAGCCCCAGCATTTT	CAWSPSTVTLYSNQPQHF
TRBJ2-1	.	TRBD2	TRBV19	TGTGCCAGTAGTATACTCTACTTGGGTAGCGGGAGGGGTGCCTACAATGAGCAGTTCTTC	CASSILYLGSGRGAYNEQFF
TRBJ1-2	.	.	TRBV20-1	TGCAGTGCTAGAGACGGGAGTGGCTACACCTTC	CSARDGSGYTF
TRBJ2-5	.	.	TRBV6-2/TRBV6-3	TGTGCCAGCAGTTACAGTGGGACCGGGGAGACCCAGTACTTC	CASSYSGTGETQYF
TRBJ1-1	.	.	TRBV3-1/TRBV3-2	TGTGCCAGCAGCCAAGATCACACTGAAGCTTTCTTT	CASSQDHTEAFF
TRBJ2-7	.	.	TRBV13	TGTGCCAGCAGCTTAAGTGGGGGAATCGGCGAGCAGTACTTC	CASSLSGGIGEQYF
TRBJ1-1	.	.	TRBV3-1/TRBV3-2	TGTGCCAGCAGCCACCGACAAGAACGGAACACTGAAGCTTTCTTT	CASSHRQERNTEAFF
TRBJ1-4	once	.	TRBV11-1	TGTGCCAGCAGCCTCCGGGACGGTCTGGGAAAACTGTTTTTT	CASSLRDGLGKLFF
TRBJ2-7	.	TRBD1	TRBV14	TGTGCCAGCAGCACAAGGGACCGACAGGGCATGAACGAGCAGTACTTC	CASSTRDRQGMNEQYF
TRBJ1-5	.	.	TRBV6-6	TGTGCCACCACCGGTGCGAGCAATCAGCCCCAGCATTTT	CATTGASNQPQHF
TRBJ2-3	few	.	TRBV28	TGTGCCAGCAGCCTGGACAGAGTTGGCGCAGATACGCAGTATTTT	CASSLDRVGADTQYF
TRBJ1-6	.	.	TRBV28	TGTGCCAGCAGTTTTGGGGTGAGCTCCTATAATTCACCCCTCCACTTT	CASSFGVSSYNSPLHF
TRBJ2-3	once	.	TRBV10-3	TGTGCCATCAGTGAACTCCGGGGAGGTGGAACAGATACGCAGTATTTT	CAISELRGGGTDTQYF
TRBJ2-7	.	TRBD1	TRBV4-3	TGCGCCAGCAGCCAATCCACAGGGGGGTTCTCCGAGCAGTACTTC	CASSQSTGGFSEQYF
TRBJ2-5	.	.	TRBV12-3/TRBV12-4	TGTGCCAGCAGCTTGACTCAGGGGGAGACCCAGTACTTC	CASSLTQGETQYF
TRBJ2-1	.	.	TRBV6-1	TGTGCCAGCAGTGAATTGGGGATGGGAAGCAGCTACAATGAGCAGTTCTTC	CASSELGMGSSYNEQFF
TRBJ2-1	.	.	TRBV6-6	TGTGCCAGCCTTAGGGACAATGAGCAGTTCTTC	CASLRDNEQFF
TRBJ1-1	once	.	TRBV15	TGTGCCACCCTCTCCGAACATGGCGCTGAAGCTTTCTTT	CATLSEHGAEAFF
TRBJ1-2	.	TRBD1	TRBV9	TGTGCCAGCAGCGTGCACGGGAACGCAGACAGGGCCGCGATCTATGGCTACACCTTC	CASSVHGNADRAAIYGYTF
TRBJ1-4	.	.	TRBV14	TGTGCCAGCAGCCAGGGAGGGGCGGTAGGCGAAAAACTGTTTTTT	CASSQGGAVGEKLFF
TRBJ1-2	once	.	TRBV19	TGTGCCAGTAGCACTACTAGGGCAGAAAACTATGGCTACACCTTC	CASSTTRAENYGYTF
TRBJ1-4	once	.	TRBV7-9	TGTGCCAGCAGCTTAGGTGCAACTAATGAAAAACTGTTTTTT	CASSLGATNEKLFF
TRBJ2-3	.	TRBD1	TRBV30	TGTGCCTGGACGGACGCGACAGGGTGGAGCACAGATACGCAGTATTTT	CAWTDATGWSTDTQYF
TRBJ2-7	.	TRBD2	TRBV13	TGTGCCAGCAGCTTTTTTATGACTAGCGGGAGCCCCTACGAGCAGTACTTC	CASSFFMTSGSPYEQYF
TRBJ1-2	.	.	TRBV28	TGTGCCAGCAGTACAAATACAGTGCCTCCTAACTATGGCTACACCTTC	CASSTNTVPPNYGYTF
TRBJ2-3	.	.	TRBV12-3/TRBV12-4	TGTGCCAGCAGCCTACAATTCCGTGATACGCAGTATTTT	CASSLQFRDTQYF